This paragraph covers one TCR beta chain sequence. The data are from a study of shared clonotypes between healthy human individuals. Deep level was the assay's run setting. Method: immunoSEQ multiplex PCR; TCRdb's copy keeps in-frame clones and lacks some. The profile shows 2 million or so clones, roughly 94% of them singletons. This CDR3 spans 14 amino acids. The V gene's germline CDR1 is KGHSH and CDR2 LQKENI. V lost 3 bases and J lost 5, with 11 bases in between. The source of this sequence is a man younger than 30 in good health. The V gene is TRBV18, the J gene TRBJ1-5; a possible D gene is TRBD1 (5 bases). Material: naive CD4+ T cells sorted from blood. Subset noted: CD45RA+ positively selected. The CDR3 nucleotides read TGTGCCAGCTCACCCGACAGTTCTGATCAGCCCCAGCATTTT. As protein: CASSPDSSDQPQHF.